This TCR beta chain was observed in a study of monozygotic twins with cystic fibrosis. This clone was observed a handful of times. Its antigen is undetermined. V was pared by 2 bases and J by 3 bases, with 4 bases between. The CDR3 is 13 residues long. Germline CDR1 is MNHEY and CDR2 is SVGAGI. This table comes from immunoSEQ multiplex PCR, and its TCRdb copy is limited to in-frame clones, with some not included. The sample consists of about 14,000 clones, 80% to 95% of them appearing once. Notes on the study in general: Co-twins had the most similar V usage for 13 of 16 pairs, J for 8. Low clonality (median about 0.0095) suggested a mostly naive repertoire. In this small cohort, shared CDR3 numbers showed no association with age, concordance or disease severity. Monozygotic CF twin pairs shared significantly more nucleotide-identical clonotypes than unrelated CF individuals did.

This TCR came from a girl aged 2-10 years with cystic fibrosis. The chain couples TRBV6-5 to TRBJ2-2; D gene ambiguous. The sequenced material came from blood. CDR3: CASSYQDTGELFF. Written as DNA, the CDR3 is TGTGCCAGCAGTTACCAGGACACCGGGGAGCTGTTTTTT.